Listed here is a single TCR beta chain. Method: immunoSEQ multiplex PCR; TCRdb's copy keeps in-frame clones and lacks some. The top ten clones hold approximately 2.9% of a sample with under 200,000 clones, approximately 88% of them seen once. These data belong to a study of blood T cell repertoires in COVID-19. About the study: The analysed material was cDNA or gDNA that came from T cells, B-cell-depleted T cells, or PBMCs.

CDR1 is MNHNY and CDR2 is SVGAGI in the germline V gene (reference sequence). The CDR3 consists of 15 residues. V lost 6 bases to trimming and J lost 11 bases; unmatched junction nucleotides: 18. The clonotype was recovered from a woman aged 55-70 years with acute or convalescent COVID-19. Sequencing was done on a sample of peripheral blood. V and J are TRBV6-6 and TRBJ1-1, with TRBD1 identical over 7 bases. Here the CDR3 DNA reads TGTGCCAGCAGCCTAGAAGGGGGCGGGAGGTTGGAGGCTTTCTTT. It yields the protein CASSLEGGGRLEAFF.